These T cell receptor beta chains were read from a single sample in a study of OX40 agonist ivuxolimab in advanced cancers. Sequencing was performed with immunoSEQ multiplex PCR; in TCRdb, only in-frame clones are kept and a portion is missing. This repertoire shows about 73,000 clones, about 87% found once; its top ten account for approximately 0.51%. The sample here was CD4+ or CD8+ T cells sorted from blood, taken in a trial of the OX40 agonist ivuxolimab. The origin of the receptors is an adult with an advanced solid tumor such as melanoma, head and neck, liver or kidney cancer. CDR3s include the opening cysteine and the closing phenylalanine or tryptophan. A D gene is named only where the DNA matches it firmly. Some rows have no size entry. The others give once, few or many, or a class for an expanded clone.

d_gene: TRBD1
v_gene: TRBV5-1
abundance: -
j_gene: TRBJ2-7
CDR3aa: CASRSGQSYEQYF
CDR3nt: TGCGCCAGCAGATCGGGACAGTCCTACGAGCAGTACTTC

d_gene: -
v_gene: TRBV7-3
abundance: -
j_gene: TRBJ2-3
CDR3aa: CASSPLVSDTQYF
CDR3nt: TGTGCCAGCAGCCCCTTAGTCTCAGATACGCAGTATTTT

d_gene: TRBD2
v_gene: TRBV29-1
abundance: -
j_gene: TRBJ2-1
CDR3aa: CSVARTSGRLNEQFF
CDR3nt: TGCAGCGTTGCAAGGACTAGCGGGAGATTGAATGAGCAGTTCTTC

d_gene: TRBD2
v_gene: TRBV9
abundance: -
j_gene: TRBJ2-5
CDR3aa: CASSEGGTSGRETQYF
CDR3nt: TGTGCCAGCAGCGAGGGGGGGACTAGCGGAAGGGAGACCCAGTACTTC

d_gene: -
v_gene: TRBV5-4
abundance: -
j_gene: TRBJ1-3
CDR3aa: CASRPATGTNTIYF
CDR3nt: TGTGCCAGCAGGCCGGCGACGGGTACTAACACCATATATTTT

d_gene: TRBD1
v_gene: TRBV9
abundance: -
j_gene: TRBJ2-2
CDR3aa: CASSVGQGANTGELFF
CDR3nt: TGTGCCAGCAGCGTAGGACAGGGGGCGAACACCGGGGAGCTGTTTTTT

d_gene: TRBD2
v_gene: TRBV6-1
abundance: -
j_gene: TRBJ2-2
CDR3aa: CASSARREITGELFF
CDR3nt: TGTGCCAGCAGTGCTCGGCGGGAGATCACCGGGGAGCTGTTTTTT

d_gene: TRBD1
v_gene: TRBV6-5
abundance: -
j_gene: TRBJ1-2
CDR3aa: CASRLTGAEGYTF
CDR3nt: TGTGCCAGCAGATTAACAGGGGCAGAAGGCTACACCTTC

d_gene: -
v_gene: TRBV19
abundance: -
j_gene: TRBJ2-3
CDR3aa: CASSDGQGWTDTQYF
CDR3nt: TGTGCCAGTAGCGATGGGCAGGGTTGGACAGATACGCAGTATTTT

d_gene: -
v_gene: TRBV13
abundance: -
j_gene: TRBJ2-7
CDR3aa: CASSRFGPGAYEQYF
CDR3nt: TGTGCCAGCAGCCGATTTGGCCCCGGGGCCTACGAGCAGTACTTC

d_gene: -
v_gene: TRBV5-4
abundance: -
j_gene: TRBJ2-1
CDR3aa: CASSRQGGYEQFF
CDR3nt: TGTGCCAGCAGCCGGCAGGGTGGCTATGAGCAGTTCTTC

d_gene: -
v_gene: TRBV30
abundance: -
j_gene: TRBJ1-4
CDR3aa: CAWRLGARGEKLFF
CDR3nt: TGTGCCTGGAGGTTGGGGGCGCGGGGTGAAAAACTGTTTTTT

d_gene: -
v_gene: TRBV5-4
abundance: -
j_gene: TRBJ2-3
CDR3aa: CASSLGQRATDTQYF
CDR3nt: TGTGCCAGCAGCTTGGGGCAGAGAGCCACAGATACGCAGTATTTT

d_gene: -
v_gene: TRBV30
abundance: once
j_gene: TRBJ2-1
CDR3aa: CAWKSVEQFF
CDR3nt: TGTGCCTGGAAGAGCGTTGAGCAGTTCTTC

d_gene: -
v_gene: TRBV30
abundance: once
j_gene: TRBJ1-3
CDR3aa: CAWSVSSGNTIYF
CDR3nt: TGTGCCTGGAGTGTAAGCTCTGGAAACACCATATATTTT

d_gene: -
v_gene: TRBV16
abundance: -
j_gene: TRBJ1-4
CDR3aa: CASSQFAGTNEKLFF
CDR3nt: TGTGCCAGCAGCCAATTCGCGGGGACCAATGAAAAACTGTTTTTT

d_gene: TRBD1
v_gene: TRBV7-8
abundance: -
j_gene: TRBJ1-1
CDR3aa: CASSPRTGVYAFF
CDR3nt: TGTGCCAGCAGCCCTCGGACAGGGGTCTACGCTTTCTTT

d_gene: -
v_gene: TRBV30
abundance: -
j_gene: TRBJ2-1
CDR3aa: CAWSKSGSNEQFF
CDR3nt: TGTGCCTGGAGTAAATCGGGGAGCAATGAGCAGTTCTTC

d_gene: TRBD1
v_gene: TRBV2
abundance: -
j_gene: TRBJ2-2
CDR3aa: CASGGGQGNTGELFF
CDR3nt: TGTGCCAGCGGGGGGGGACAGGGGAACACCGGGGAGCTGTTTTTT

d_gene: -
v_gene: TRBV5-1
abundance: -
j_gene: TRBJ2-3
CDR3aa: CASSARVADTQYF
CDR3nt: TGCGCCAGCAGCGCCAGGGTGGCAGATACGCAGTATTTT

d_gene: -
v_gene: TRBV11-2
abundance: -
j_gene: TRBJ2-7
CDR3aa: CASSLGLTVYEQYF
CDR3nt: TGTGCCAGCAGCTTAGGACTGACCGTATACGAGCAGTACTTC

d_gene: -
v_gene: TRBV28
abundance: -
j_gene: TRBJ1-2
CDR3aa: CASSLLGNRAHTF
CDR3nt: TGTGCCAGCAGTTTACTCGGAAACAGGGCCCACACCTTC

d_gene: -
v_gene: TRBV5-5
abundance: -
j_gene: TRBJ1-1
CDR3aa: CASSLGVGMNTEAFF
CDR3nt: TGTGCCAGCAGCTTGGGGGTAGGGATGAACACTGAAGCTTTCTTT

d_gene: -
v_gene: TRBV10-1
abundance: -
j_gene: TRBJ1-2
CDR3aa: CASSDTGHSGYTF
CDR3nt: TGCGCCAGCAGTGATACGGGGCACAGTGGCTACACCTTC

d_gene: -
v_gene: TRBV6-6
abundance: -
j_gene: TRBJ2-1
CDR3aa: CASIPTAYNEQFF
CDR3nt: TGTGCCAGCATCCCGACAGCCTACAATGAGCAGTTCTTC

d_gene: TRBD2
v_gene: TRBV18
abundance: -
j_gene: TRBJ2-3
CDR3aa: CASSPRLAGPGADTQYF
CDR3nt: TGTGCCAGCTCACCGAGACTAGCGGGGCCAGGCGCAGATACGCAGTATTTT

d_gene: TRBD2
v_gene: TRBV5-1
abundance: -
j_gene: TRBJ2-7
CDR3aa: CASSAGLAGPYSYEQYF
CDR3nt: TGCGCCAGCAGCGCGGGACTAGCGGGCCCCTACTCCTACGAGCAGTACTTC